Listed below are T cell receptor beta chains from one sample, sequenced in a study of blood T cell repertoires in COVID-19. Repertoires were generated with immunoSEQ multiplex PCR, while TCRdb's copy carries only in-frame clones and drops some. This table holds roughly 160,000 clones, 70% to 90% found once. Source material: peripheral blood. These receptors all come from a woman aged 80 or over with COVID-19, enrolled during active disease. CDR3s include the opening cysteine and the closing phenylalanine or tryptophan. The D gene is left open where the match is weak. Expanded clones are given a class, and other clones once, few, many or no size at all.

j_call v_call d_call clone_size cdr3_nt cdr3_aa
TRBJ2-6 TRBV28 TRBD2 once TGTGCCAGCGGGGGGGCTGGGGCCAACGTCCTGACTTTC CASGGAGANVLTF
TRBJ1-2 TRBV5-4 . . TGTGCCAGCAGCTTGGCGGCAGGCTATGGCTACACCTTC CASSLAAGYGYTF
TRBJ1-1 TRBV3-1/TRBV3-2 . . TGTGCCAGCAGCCAAGCTATGGTCATGAACACTGAAGCTTTCTTT CASSQAMVMNTEAFF
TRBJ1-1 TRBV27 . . TGTGCCAGCAGCCGACCCCCAGGGGCAAACACTGAAGCTTTCTTT CASSRPPGANTEAFF
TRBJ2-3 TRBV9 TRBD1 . TGTGCCAGCAGCGAGGGACAGGGGACAAATACGCAGTATTTT CASSEGQGTNTQYF
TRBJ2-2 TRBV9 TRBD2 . TGTGCCAGCAGCGTAGGGGCGGGAGCGGATACCGGGGAGCTGTTTTTT CASSVGAGADTGELFF
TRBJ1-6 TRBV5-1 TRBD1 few TGCGCCAGCAGCTTGGGGACAGGGGGAGCAAATTCACCCCTCCACTTT CASSLGTGGANSPLHF
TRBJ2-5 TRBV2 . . TGTGCCAGCAGCCCCTATACCGAAGAGACCCAGTACTTC CASSPYTEETQYF
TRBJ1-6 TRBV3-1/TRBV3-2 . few TGTGCCAGCAGCCAAGGGGCAGGTACTTCACCCCTCCACTTT CASSQGAGTSPLHF
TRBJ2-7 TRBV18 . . TGTGCCACCAAATTGACTGGCACGAAGGAGCAGTACTTC CATKLTGTKEQYF
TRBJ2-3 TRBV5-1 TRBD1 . TGCGCCAGCAGCCCAGGGGGAACTAGCACAGATACGCAGTATTTT CASSPGGTSTDTQYF
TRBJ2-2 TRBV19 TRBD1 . TGTGCCAGTAGCGACAGGGGAGAGACCGGGGAGCTGTTTTTT CASSDRGETGELFF
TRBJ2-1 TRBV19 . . TGTGCCAGTAGTATGACGGCGGCGAGCTCCTACAATGAGCAGTTCTTC CASSMTAASSYNEQFF
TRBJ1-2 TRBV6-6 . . TGTGCCAGCAGTTATGGGGGGGGCAATGGCTACACCTTC CASSYGGGNGYTF
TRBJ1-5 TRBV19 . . TGTGCCAGCGGAGACAGTAATCAGCCCCAGCATTTT CASGDSNQPQHF
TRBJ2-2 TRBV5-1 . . TGCGCCACTAGTATCAGGGAAGACACCGGGGAGCTGTTTTTT CATSIREDTGELFF
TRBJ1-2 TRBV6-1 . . TGTGCCAGCAGTGAAGCCGCGAGGGAAGCTCGTAGAGGCTACACCTTC CASSEAAREARRGYTF
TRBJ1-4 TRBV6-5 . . TGTGCCAGCAGTTACGGACACTCCACTTCGGGTGAACTGTTTTTT CASSYGHSTSGELFF
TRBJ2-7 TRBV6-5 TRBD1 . TGTGCCAGCAGGCGACAGGGGGGTTACGAGCAGTACTTC CASRRQGGYEQYF
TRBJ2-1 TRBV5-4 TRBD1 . TGTGCCAGCAGCGGGCAGGGGGCAGGGGAGCAGTTCTTC CASSGQGAGEQFF
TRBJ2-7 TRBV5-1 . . TGCGCCAGCAGCTCCACTGGCAGGGGATACGAGCAGTACTTC CASSSTGRGYEQYF
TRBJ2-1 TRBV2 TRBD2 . TGTGCCAGCAAACCGGGAGGCTACAATGAGCAGTTCTTC CASKPGGYNEQFF